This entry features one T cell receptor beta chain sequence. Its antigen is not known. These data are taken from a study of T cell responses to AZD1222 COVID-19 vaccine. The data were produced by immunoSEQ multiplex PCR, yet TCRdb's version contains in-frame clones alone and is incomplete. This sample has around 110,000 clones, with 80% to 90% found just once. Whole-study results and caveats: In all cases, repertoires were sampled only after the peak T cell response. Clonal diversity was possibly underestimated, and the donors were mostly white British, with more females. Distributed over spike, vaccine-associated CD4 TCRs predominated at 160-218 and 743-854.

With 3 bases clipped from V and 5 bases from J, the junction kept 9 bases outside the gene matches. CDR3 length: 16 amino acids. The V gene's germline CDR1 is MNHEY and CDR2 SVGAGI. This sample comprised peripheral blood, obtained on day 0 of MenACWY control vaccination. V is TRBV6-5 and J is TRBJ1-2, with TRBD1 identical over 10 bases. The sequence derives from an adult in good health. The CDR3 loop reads CASSYRRDRGRYGYTF. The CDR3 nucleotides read TGTGCCAGCAGTTATCGGCGGGACAGGGGAAGATATGGCTACACCTTC.